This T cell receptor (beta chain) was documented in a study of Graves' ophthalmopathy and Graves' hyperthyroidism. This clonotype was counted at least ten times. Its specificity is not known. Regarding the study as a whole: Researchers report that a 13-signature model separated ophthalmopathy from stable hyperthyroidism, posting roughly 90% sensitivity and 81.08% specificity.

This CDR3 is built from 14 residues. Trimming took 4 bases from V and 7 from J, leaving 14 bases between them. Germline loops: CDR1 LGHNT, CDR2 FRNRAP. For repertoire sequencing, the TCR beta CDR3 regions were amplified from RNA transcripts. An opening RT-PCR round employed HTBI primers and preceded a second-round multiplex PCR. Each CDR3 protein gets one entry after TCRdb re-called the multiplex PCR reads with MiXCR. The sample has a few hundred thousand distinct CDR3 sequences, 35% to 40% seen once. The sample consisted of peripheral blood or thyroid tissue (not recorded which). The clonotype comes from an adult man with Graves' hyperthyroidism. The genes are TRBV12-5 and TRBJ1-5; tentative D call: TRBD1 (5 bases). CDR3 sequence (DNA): TGTGCTAGTGGTTCGACAGAGGGCGGGCAGCCCCAGCATTTT. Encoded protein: CASGSTEGGQPQHF.